This passage covers 16 T cell receptor beta chains from one sample sequenced in a study of blood T cell repertoires in COVID-19. Sequenced by immunoSEQ multiplex PCR; TCRdb stores in-frame clones only, minus some. The table shows around 100,000 clones, with 85% occurring only once. Sequenced input: peripheral blood. The receptors come from a man aged 50 to 60 with active or convalescent COVID-19.

V gene TRBV7-6 combines with J gene TRBJ2-7; TRBD1 matches at 7 bases. Trimming cost V 1 base and J 6 bases; bases outside gene matches: 3. The germline gives CDR1 SGHVS, CDR2 FNYEAQ. The length of the CDR3 is 13 residues. The CDR3 DNA follows: TGTGCCAGCAGCTTAGGACAGGGTGGCGAGCAGTACTTC. Amino acid sequence: CASSLGQGGEQYF.

The V gene is TRBV18, the J gene TRBJ1-2; D uncertain. CDR1 and CDR2 (germline): KGHSH, LQKENI. Trimming removed 6 bases from V and 4 bases from J, with 18 bases in between. This CDR3 has 15 amino acids. In nucleotides, the CDR3 is TGTGCCAGCTCCCCCGGGAACCGACACGGCTATGGCTACACCTTC. It encodes CASSPGNRHGYGYTF.

CDR3 sequence (DNA): TGTGCCAGCAGTTACTCGCAAGGGAGGGGTCAGCCCCAGCATTTT. Amino acids: CASSYSQGRGQPQHF. This chain connects TRBV6-5 to TRBJ1-5, with D maybe TRBD1 (5 bases). V lost 0 bases to trimming and J lost 6 bases, with 12 bases between them. Germline V gene lookup returns CDR1 MNHEY and CDR2 SVGAGI. The CDR3 runs 15 residues.

This clone was found once. The chain combines TRBV7-9 with TRBJ2-7; a weak D match, TRBD1 (5 bases). Trimming took 8 bases from V and 5 from J, leaving 16 bases between them. The CDR3 spans 13 residues. Germline V gene lookup returns CDR1 SEHNR and CDR2 FQNEAQ (reference sequence). The CDR3 spells CASDPGPGNEQYF. The CDR3 bases are TGTGCCAGCGACCCAGGGCCAGGCAACGAGCAGTACTTC.

The CDR3 DNA reads as TGTGCCAGTAGTTATGGAGGGGGCTACACCTTC. Residues: CASSYGGGYTF. The chain is built from TRBV19 and TRBJ1-2, with D hard to call. V shed 5 bases and J shed 8 bases, with 9 bases lying between them. The germline CDR1 and CDR2 sequences are LNHDA and SQIVND (reference sequence). This CDR3 is 11 amino acids long.

The rearrangement links TRBV4-2 to TRBJ1-1; 7 positions agree with TRBD1. This CDR3 contains 15 residues. The trim removed 8 bases at V and 5 bases at J, leaving 14 bases unmatched. Germline V gene data show CDR1 as LGHNA and CDR2 as YNFKEQ. CDR3 residues: CASSHGGGLGTEAFF. The CDR3 bases are TGTGCCAGCTCCCATGGAGGGGGCCTGGGGACTGAAGCTTTCTTT.

This sequence joins TRBV4-1 and TRBJ1-5, with D uncertain. This CDR3 has 15 residues. V was clipped by 0 bases and J by 3 bases, with 9 bases between them. Germline V gene data show CDR1 as MGHRA and CDR2 as YSYEKL. The CDR3 DNA follows: TGCGCCAGCAGCCAAGAAGCGAGCCCCAATCAGCCCCAGCATTTT. It yields the protein CASSQEASPNQPQHF.

CDR3 amino acids: CASSKGGIGDTQYF. The CDR3 coding sequence is TGCGCCAGTTCGAAGGGCGGGATTGGGGATACGCAGTATTTT. The chain links TRBV10-2 to TRBJ2-3, with a tentative D call TRBD2 (6 bases). Germline V gene lookup returns CDR1 WSHSY and CDR2 SAAADI. The V end lost 9 bases, the J end lost 6 bases, and 19 bases lay between the germline ends. The CDR3 has 14 amino acids.

This sequence joins TRBV7-6 and TRBJ2-1; 8 nucleotides line up with TRBD2. Germline-derived CDR1 and CDR2 are SGHVS and FNYEAQ. V lost 4 bases to trimming and J lost 3 bases; unmatched junction nucleotides: 5. This CDR3 comprises 15 residues. The CDR3 is CASSSLAGGYNEQFF. CDR3 DNA sequence: TGTGCCAGCAGCTCTCTCGCGGGAGGCTACAATGAGCAGTTCTTC.

The rearrangement links TRBV7-8 to TRBJ2-1; TRBD1 aligns across 8 bases. This CDR3 comprises 15 residues. With 1 base clipped from V and 3 bases from J, the junction kept 2 bases outside the gene matches. From germline, CDR1 is SGHVS and CDR2 FQNEAQ. The CDR3 bases are TGTGCCAGCAGCTTAGTGACAGGGGTCTACAATGAGCAGTTCTTC. Its protein is CASSLVTGVYNEQFF.

This chain connects TRBV10-1 to TRBJ2-2, with 12 bases lining up with TRBD2. Germline V gene sequence: CDR1 WNHNN, CDR2 SYGVQD (reference sequence). This CDR3 region has 16 residues. V was pared by 7 bases and J by 1 base, with 4 bases of the junction left unmatched. CDR3 nucleotide sequence: TGCGCCAGCACTGGGACTAGCGGGTTGAACACCGGGGAGCTGTTTTTT. Translating gives CASTGTSGLNTGELFF.

V usage is TRBV25-1 and J usage is TRBJ1-2, with a weak D call TRBD1 (6 bases). CDR3 length equals 12 residues. CDR1 and CDR2 (germline): MGHDK, SYGVNS. The V end was cut by 7 bases, the J end by 8 bases, with 14 bases between. CDR3 in amino acids: CASKGTSSGYTF. The CDR3 DNA is TGTGCCAGCAAGGGGACATCAAGCGGCTACACCTTC.

CDR3 in amino acids: CASSTRLAVNTDTQYF. CDR3 bases: TGTGCCAGCAGCACGAGACTAGCGGTTAACACAGATACGCAGTATTTT. The gene calls are TRBV3-1 (or the pseudogene TRBV3-2) and TRBJ2-3, with 9 bases aligning to TRBD2. This CDR3 has 16 amino acids. The trim removed 5 bases at V and 2 bases at J, leaving 8 bases unmatched. The germline CDR1 and CDR2 sequences are LGHDT and YNNKEL (reference sequence).

This clone showed up just once. The rearrangement uses TRBV28 and TRBJ1-4; D is perhaps TRBD1 (5 bases). The CDR3 runs to 14 residues. The germline V and J ends were trimmed by 4 bases and 7 bases, with 13 bases remaining between them. Per germline, CDR1 MDHEN and CDR2 SYDVKM. Written as DNA, the CDR3 is TGTGCCAGCAGTTCGATGCAGGGCGGTGAAAAACTGTTTTTT. Translated, it gives CASSSMQGGEKLFF.

The chain employs TRBV24-1 and TRBJ2-3; 13 nucleotides match TRBD2. Losses at the gene ends were 3 bases for V and 3 bases for J; bases not matched to a gene: 2. Germline CDR1 is KGHDR and CDR2 is SFDVKD. This CDR3 spans 16 amino acids. For the CDR3, the DNA is TGTGCCACCAGTGATCGACTAGCGGGAGGTACAGATACGCAGTATTTT. It translates to CATSDRLAGGTDTQYF.

The chain recombines TRBV14 with TRBJ1-1; maybe TRBD1 (5 bases). The length of the CDR3 is 13 residues. V lost 1 base and J lost 7, with 10 bases in between. Germline-derived CDR1 and CDR2 are SGHDN and FVKESK. CDR3 in amino acids: CASSQGGRLEAFF. CDR3 nucleotide sequence: TGTGCCAGCAGCCAAGGGGGCCGCCTTGAAGCTTTCTTT.